This T cell receptor beta chain was sequenced during a study of T cell responses to AZD1222 COVID-19 vaccine. Study results and limitations: Following two doses of AZD1222, Spike-specific TCR breadth and depth rose. Unmutated variant regions are reportedly the target of nearly half of TCRs that are spike-specific. Baseline testing showed seropositivity in only a handful of AZD1222 recipients.

Of note for this clone: The antigen remains unidentified.

Profiling relied on immunoSEQ multiplex PCR, and the TCRdb table lists in-frame clones only, not all of them. The sample shows tens of thousands of clones, around 93% of them seen only once. Analysis merged second doses at about 4 or about 12 weeks. CDR1 and CDR2 from the germline V gene are MGHRA and YSYEKL. This CDR3 has 14 residues. The ends were cut back, 3 bases at V and 8 bases at J, with 16 bases in the middle. Sequencing used peripheral blood, obtained 28 days after the second AZD1222 dose. This rearrangement joins TRBV4-1 to TRBJ1-2; D perhaps matches TRBD1 (6 bases). The receptor was isolated from an adult who received the AZD1222 COVID-19 vaccine. This chain's CDR3 is CASSQSTGSVGYTF. CDR3 coding DNA: TGCGCCAGCAGCCAGTCTACAGGGTCTGTGGGCTACACCTTC.